The 12 T cell receptor beta chains presented below share a single source sample, sequenced in a study of shared T cell receptors in the human thymus. TCRdb's copy holds only in-frame clones and misses some; the assay was immunoSEQ multiplex PCR. The data hold approximately 400,000 clones, with more than 85% observed a single time. Sequencing was done on a sample of thymocytes. The receptors here all came from a human donor.

The chain recombines TRBV5-6 with TRBJ1-1, with D possibly matching TRBD1 (6 bases). CDR1 is SGHDT, CDR2 YYEEEE, per germline. The CDR3 spans 16 residues. V lost 0 bases and J lost 1, with 13 bases in between. The CDR3 here is CASSLAGAGRNTEAFF. The CDR3 region has the DNA TGTGCCAGCAGCTTGGCGGGGGCCGGGAGGAACACTGAAGCTTTCTTT.

The V and J genes are TRBV30 and TRBJ2-2, with 8 bases identical to TRBD1. V trimming: 4 bases; J trimming: 5 bases; junction bases outside the gene matches: 9. Germline V CDR1 and CDR2: GTSNPN, SVGIG (reference sequence). This CDR3 is 15 amino acids long. In DNA form, the CDR3 reads TGTGCCTGGATCGATGGACAGGGTTGGACCGGGGAGCTGTTTTTT. This sequence encodes CAWIDGQGWTGELFF.

The genes are TRBV4-1 and TRBJ2-7; no clear D. The V gene lost 0 bases and the J gene lost 5 bases, with 17 bases spanning the gap. The CDR3 extends over 16 amino acids. Germline V gives CDR1 MGHRA, CDR2 YSYEKL. CDR3 bases: TGCGCCAGCAGCCAAGATGGGCGGCAGGTTGTACACGAGCAGTACTTC. Translation gives CASSQDGRQVVHEQYF.

The V and J genes are TRBV13 and TRBJ1-1; TRBD1 agrees at 10 bases. After removal of 1 base from V and 4 bases from J, the junction contained 3 bases not matched to a gene. From germline, CDR1 is PRHDT and CDR2 FYEKMQ (reference sequence). The CDR3 covers 15 residues. The CDR3 nucleotides are TGTGCCAGCAGCTTAGAACGGACAGGGGGCACTGAAGCTTTCTTT. Protein: CASSLERTGGTEAFF.

The chain uses TRBV7-8 and TRBJ1-2; D perhaps matches TRBD1 (6 bases). This CDR3 contains 13 residues. The V end lost 1 base, the J end lost 7 bases, and 10 bases lay between the germline ends. CDR1 is SGHVS, CDR2 FQNEAQ, per germline. The CDR3 nucleotides read TGTGCCAGCAGCTTAGTAAGGACAGCTGGCTACACCTTC. Its protein product is CASSLVRTAGYTF.

This clone has just one count. CDR3 sequence (DNA): TGTGCCAGCAGCCCCGGACTAGCGGGAGTGGCTATGAATGAGCAGTTCTTC. Its protein is CASSPGLAGVAMNEQFF. The chain combines TRBV6-4 with TRBJ2-1; the match to TRBD2 covers 13 bases. The CDR3 totals 17 residues. Trimming cost V 6 bases and J 7 bases; bases outside gene matches: 12. The V gene's germline CDR1 is MRHNA and CDR2 SNTAGT.

The V gene is TRBV28, the J gene TRBJ1-5; 7 bases match TRBD1. CDR3 length equals 14 residues. V lost 7 bases to trimming and J lost 7 bases; unmatched junction nucleotides: 10. From germline, CDR1 is MDHEN and CDR2 SYDVKM. CDR3 in amino acids: CASTDSGGGQPQHF. The CDR3 DNA reads as TGTGCCAGCACCGACTCAGGGGGTGGCCAGCCCCAGCATTTT. Looking up the rest from reference TRBV28 and TRBJ1-5 gives the full variable domain: DVKVTQSSRYLVKRTGEKVFLECVQDMDHENMFWYRQDPGLGLRLIYFSYDVKMKEKGDIPEGYSVSREKKERFSLILESASTNQTSMYLCASTDSGGGQPQHFGDGTRLSIL.

V is TRBV19 and J is TRBJ2-5; the D is unclear. V was pared by 4 bases and J by 4 bases, with 19 bases between. The CDR3 is 16 amino acids. Germline V gene sequence: CDR1 LNHDA, CDR2 SQIVND (reference sequence). CDR3: CASSSPTPSTRETQYF. The CDR3 bases are TGTGCCAGTAGTAGCCCGACTCCGAGTACTCGAGAGACCCAGTACTTC.

The chain joins TRBV5-5 to TRBJ2-3; D uncertain. The CDR3 sequence is 18 residues long. The V end was cut by 4 bases, the J end by 1 base, with 22 bases between. Germline lookup yields CDR1 SGHKS and CDR2 YYEKEE (reference sequence). The CDR3 spells CASSLKLVVKPCTDTQYF. For the CDR3, the DNA is TGTGCCAGCAGCCTAAAACTTGTGGTTAAGCCTTGCACAGATACGCAGTATTTT.

The chain recombines TRBV6-5 with TRBJ1-1; D gene uncertain. There are 14 residues in the CDR3. V was cut by 0 bases and J by 8 bases, with 13 bases left in between. CDR1 and CDR2 (germline): MNHEY, SVGAGI. The CDR3 reads CASSYSIEAPEAFF. The CDR3 DNA reads as TGTGCCAGCAGTTACTCGATAGAGGCACCCGAAGCTTTCTTT.

A single count supports this clone. The V gene is TRBV9, the J gene TRBJ2-3, with unresolved D. The CDR3 runs 16 residues. Per the germline V gene, CDR1 is SGDLS and CDR2 is YYNGEE. V was shortened by 0 bases and J by 5 bases, with 16 bases between the two germline ends. The DNA for the CDR3 is TGTGCCAGCAGCGTAGAACTGACGCCTCCTCGAGATACGCAGTATTTT. Translated, it gives CASSVELTPPRDTQYF.

This chain joins TRBV20-1 and TRBJ2-7; D is unclear. V gave up 5 bases and J gave up 7 bases, with 9 bases separating them. The CDR3 spans 10 residues. Germline assignment: CDR1 DFQATT and CDR2 SNEGSKA (reference sequence). CDR3 coding DNA: TGCAGTGCTGGACCGCATGAGCAGTACTTC. Amino acid sequence: CSAGPHEQYF.